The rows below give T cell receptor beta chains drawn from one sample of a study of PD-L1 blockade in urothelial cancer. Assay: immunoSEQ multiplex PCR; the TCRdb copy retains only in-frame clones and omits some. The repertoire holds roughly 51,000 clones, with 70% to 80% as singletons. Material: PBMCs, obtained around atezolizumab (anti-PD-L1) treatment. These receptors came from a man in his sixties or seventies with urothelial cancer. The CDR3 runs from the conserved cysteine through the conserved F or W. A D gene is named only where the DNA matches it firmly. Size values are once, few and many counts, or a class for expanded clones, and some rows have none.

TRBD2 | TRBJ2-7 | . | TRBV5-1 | TGCGCCAGCAGCTTGGCGCTAGCGGGCGAGGGGGAGCAGTACTTC | CASSLALAGEGEQYF
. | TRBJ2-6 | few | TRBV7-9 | TGTGCCAGCAGCCCGCGGGTTGCTGGGGCCAACGTCCTGACTTTC | CASSPRVAGANVLTF
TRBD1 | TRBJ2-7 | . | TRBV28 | TGTGCCAGCAGTCCCGGGACAGCCAGCTCCTACGAGCAGTACTTC | CASSPGTASSYEQYF
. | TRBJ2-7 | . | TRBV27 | TGTGCCAGCAGTTTATTGGGGCGCGAAGTTTGGTTC | CASSLLGREVWF
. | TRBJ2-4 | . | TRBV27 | TGTGCCAGCAGTCCCCTTAAGGAGCGAGGCAAAAACATTCAGTACTTC | CASSPLKERGKNIQYF
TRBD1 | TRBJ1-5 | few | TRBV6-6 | TGTGCCAGCAGTTCCAGGGACAGAAGTCAGCCCCAGCATTTT | CASSSRDRSQPQHF
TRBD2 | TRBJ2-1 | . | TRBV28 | TGTGCCAGCAGTCAGGCTAGCGGCTCCTACAATGAGCAGTTCTTC | CASSQASGSYNEQFF
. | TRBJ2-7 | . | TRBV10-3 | TGTGCCATCACTCCGGGTGCAGGGGTCCACGAGCAGTACTTC | CAITPGAGVHEQYF
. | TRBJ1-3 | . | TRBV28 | TGTGCCAGCAGGGGGCGAGGAAACACCATATATTTT | CASRGRGNTIYF
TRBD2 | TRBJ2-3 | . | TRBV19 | TGTGCCAGTAGTCCCCGAGCGGGAAGCACAGATACGCAGTATTTT | CASSPRAGSTDTQYF
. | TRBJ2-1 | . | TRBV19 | TGTGCCAGTAGTATCCCGCCGGGGAACGCCCTCCTCCGATACAATGAGCAGTTCTTC | CASSIPPGNALLRYNEQFF
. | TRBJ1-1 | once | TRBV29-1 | TGCAGCGTTGTCCGGGGGGCACGAGGGCCCACTGAAGCTTTCTTT | CSVVRGARGPTEAFF
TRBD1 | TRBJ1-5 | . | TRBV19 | TGTGCCAGTAGTTACGACAGGGTTCAGCCCCAGCATTTT | CASSYDRVQPQHF
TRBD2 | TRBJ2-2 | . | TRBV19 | TGTGCCAGTAGTCTAGGACTAGCGTTGCCCGGGGAGCTGTTTTTT | CASSLGLALPGELFF
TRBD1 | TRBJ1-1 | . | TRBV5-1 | TGCGCCAGCAGCTTGGCCGTAGCAGGGGGCGGTGATTGGGGTGAAGCTTTCTTT | CASSLAVAGGGDWGEAFF
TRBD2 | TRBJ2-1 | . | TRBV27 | TGTGCCAGCGGACCCAGCCTGGGGCGGGAGGGCAATGAGCAGTTCTTC | CASGPSLGREGNEQFF
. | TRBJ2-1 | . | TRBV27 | TGTGCCAGCAGTTTATCCCCTAGCGCCCTGGTAGGGCAGTTCTTC | CASSLSPSALVGQFF
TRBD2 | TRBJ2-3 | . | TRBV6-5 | TGTGCCAGCAGTAGGGTGGTAGCGGGAGGAGATACGCAGTATTTT | CASSRVVAGGDTQYF
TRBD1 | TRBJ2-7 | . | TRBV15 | TGTGCCACCAGGAACCAAGGTGGACAGGATCCAGGCGAGCAGTACTTC | CATRNQGGQDPGEQYF
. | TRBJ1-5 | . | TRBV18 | TGTGCCAGCTCAGACCAGGGGTCTAGCAATCAGCCCCAGCATTTT | CASSDQGSSNQPQHF
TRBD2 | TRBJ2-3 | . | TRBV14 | TGTGCCAGCAGCCATATCCAACTAGCGGGGAACACAGATACGCAGTATTTT | CASSHIQLAGNTDTQYF
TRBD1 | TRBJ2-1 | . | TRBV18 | TGTGCCAGCTCACCACCAACAGGGGCCAGAGGTGGCAATGAGCAGTTCTTC | CASSPPTGARGGNEQFF
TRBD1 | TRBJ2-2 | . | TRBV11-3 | TGTGCCAGCAGCTTGGGTACAGGGGAAAGGACCGGGGAGCTGTTTTTT | CASSLGTGERTGELFF
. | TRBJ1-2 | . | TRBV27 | TGTGCCAGCAGCGGCGCCCTACAGGGCCTAGGAGGCTACACCTTC | CASSGALQGLGGYTF
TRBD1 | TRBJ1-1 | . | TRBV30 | TGTGCCTGGAGTGTACGGAACAGGGGGATGAACACTGAAGCTTTCTTT | CAWSVRNRGMNTEAFF
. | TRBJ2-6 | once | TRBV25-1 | TGTGCCAGCAGACAGGGTACTAAAAAGGTCCTGACTTTC | CASRQGTKKVLTF
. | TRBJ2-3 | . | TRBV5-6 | TGTGCCAGCAGCCAACAAAACACAGATACGCAGTATTTT | CASSQQNTDTQYF
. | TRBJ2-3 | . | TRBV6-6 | TGTGCCAGCAGTCCGGGGGAAGATACGCAGTATTTT | CASSPGEDTQYF